This T cell receptor (beta chain) was recovered during a study of T cell changes during pregnancy in multiple sclerosis. J lost 0 bases, V lost 4 bases, and 6 bases had no gene match. CDR1 is SGHNT, CDR2 YYREEE, per germline (reference sequence). The CDR3 is 16 residues long. Here immunoSEQ multiplex PCR was the method, and the copy in TCRdb shows in-frame clones only, minus some. The sample includes 48,000 or so clones, 88% of them seen just once. The receptor was isolated from a female donor with multiple sclerosis, enrolled in a pregnancy study. The input for sequencing was CD4+ T cells from peripheral blood mononuclear cells, taken in the second trimester of pregnancy. The chain carries TRBV5-4 and TRBJ2-1; 8 bases are shared with TRBD1. CDR3 sequence: CASSTGTGSSYNEQFF. In nucleotides, the CDR3 is TGTGCCAGCAGCACCGGGACAGGCTCCTCCTACAATGAGCAGTTCTTC.